Below are 25 T cell receptor beta chains sequenced from a single sample in a study of cytomegalovirus exposure and HLA in healthy donors. Primers: 60 Vbeta forward and 13 Jbeta reverse. Method: immunoSEQ multiplex PCR; TCRdb's copy keeps in-frame clones and lacks some. The sample records 150,000 to 200,000 clones, roughly 77% being singletons. The sequencing sample was made of PBMCs. The receptors were gathered from a woman in her forties or fifties in good health and CMV-seropositive.

The chain links TRBV5-4 to TRBJ2-5; 7 nucleotides align to TRBD2. The CDR3 extends over 13 amino acids. The germline CDR1 and CDR2 sequences are SGHNT and YYREEE (reference sequence). Losses at the gene ends were 4 bases for V and 1 base for J; bases not matched to a gene: 1. This CDR3 reads CASSGRGQETQYF. The DNA of the CDR3 is TGTGCCAGCAGCGGGAGGGGCCAAGAGACCCAGTACTTC.

The genes are TRBV6-5 and TRBJ2-2; D is ambiguous. V was trimmed by 0 bases and J by 4 bases, leaving 9 bases between them. CDR3 length equals 15 residues. The germline V gene has CDR1 MNHEY and CDR2 SVGAGI. CDR3 DNA: TGTGCCAGCAGTTACTCGATAAAGAGCACCGGGGAGCTGTTTTTT. This codes for CASSYSIKSTGELFF.

The rearrangement joins TRBV7-9 to TRBJ2-5; TRBD1 might be the D (5 bases). The better agreement between TRBJ2-7 and the DNA end casts doubt on the J call. The germline V gene has CDR1 SEHNR and CDR2 FQNEAQ (reference sequence). The CDR3 totals 14 residues. The CDR3 region has the DNA TGTGCCTGCAAGTCTCAGGGCGGCCCCTACGAGCAGTACTTC. Protein product: CACKSQGGPYEQYF.

The gene calls are TRBV5-1 and TRBJ2-1; 8 positions agree with TRBD2. V was pared by 0 bases and J by 7 bases, with 6 bases of the junction left unmatched. The CDR3 extends over 15 amino acids. From germline, CDR1 is SGHRS and CDR2 YFSETQ. CDR3: CASSLVVGGGNEQFF. CDR3 bases: TGCGCCAGCAGCTTGGTGGTCGGGGGGGGGAATGAGCAGTTCTTC.

The CDR3 DNA sequence: TGTGCCAGCAGTGAATTAGGTTCAGGACAGCCCCAGCATTTT. This sequence encodes CASSELGSGQPQHF. The chain uses TRBV6-1 and TRBJ1-5, with unresolved D. Trimming shortened V by 2 bases and J by 7 bases, and 12 bases separated the two germline ends. Germline V gene lookup returns CDR1 MNHNS and CDR2 SASEGT. The CDR3 loop spans 14 amino acids.

This rearrangement joins TRBV10-2 to TRBJ2-5, with 7 nucleotides matching TRBD1. The CDR3 runs to 14 residues. With V trimmed by 6 bases and J by 5 bases, 9 bases remained unmatched. The germline gives CDR1 WSHSY, CDR2 SAAADI. The CDR3 DNA sequence: TGCGCCAGCAGGTACAGGGGCCCCAGGGAGACCCAGTACTTC. It specifies CASRYRGPRETQYF.

The rearrangement joins TRBV27 to TRBJ1-6, with D uncertain. The V end lost 2 bases, the J end lost 5 bases, and 10 bases lay between the germline ends. The V gene's germline CDR1 is MNHEY and CDR2 SMNVEV (reference sequence). CDR3 length: 15 amino acids. CDR3 in amino acids: CASSLTRTNNSPLHF. In DNA form, the CDR3 reads TGTGCCAGCAGTTTAACCAGAACAAATAATTCACCCCTCCACTTT.

The V and J genes are TRBV5-1 and TRBJ1-1, with D maybe TRBD1 (5 bases). CDR1 is SGHRS, CDR2 YFSETQ, per germline. The CDR3 extends over 12 amino acids. Trimming shortened V by 6 bases and J by 5 bases, and 11 bases separated the two germline ends. The CDR3 coding sequence is TGCGCCAGCATGGGGCTTGAGACTGAAGCTTTCTTT. Translation gives CASMGLETEAFF.

The chain couples TRBV19 to TRBJ1-6, with D uncertain. The V and J ends lost 3 bases and 7 bases respectively, with 13 bases between them. This CDR3 region has 15 residues. Germline assignment: CDR1 LNHDA and CDR2 SQIVND (reference sequence). Here the CDR3 reads CASSIVVGLNSPLHF. CDR3 nucleotides: TGTGCCAGTAGTATTGTTGTGGGCTTGAATTCACCCCTCCACTTT.

Only a few counts were recorded for this clone. The rearrangement links TRBV6-1 to TRBJ1-3, with D uncertain. This CDR3 region has 14 residues. Germline CDR1 is MNHNS and CDR2 is SASEGT. Trimming removed 10 bases from V and 0 bases from J, with 13 bases in between. In DNA form, the CDR3 reads TGTGCCAAGGATGACATCGTCTCTGGAAACACCATATATTTT. Amino acids: CAKDDIVSGNTIYF.

V and J are TRBV20-1 and TRBJ1-2, with unresolved D. Trimming shortened V by 5 bases and J by 8 bases, and 9 bases separated the two germline ends. CDR1 and CDR2 (germline): DFQATT, SNEGSKA (reference sequence). This CDR3 has 10 amino acids. CDR3: CSALSYGYTF. CDR3 sequence (DNA): TGCAGTGCTCTCTCCTACGGCTACACCTTC.

The chain uses TRBV5-1 and TRBJ1-2, with TRBD1 identical over 11 bases. The CDR3 is made up of 16 amino acids. The J segment lost 6 bases and the V segment lost 4 bases, leaving 11 bases of the junction unmatched. Germline values: CDR1 SGHRS, CDR2 YFSETQ. The CDR3 bases are TGCGCCAGCAGCCCCCTTACCGGACAGGGGGCGCATGGCTACACCTTC. It translates to CASSPLTGQGAHGYTF.

The chain links TRBV28 to TRBJ1-5; unclear D gene. This CDR3 is built from 13 residues. Between the trimmed V and J ends, which lost 5 bases and 7 bases, there was a span of 12 bases. Germline assignment: CDR1 MDHEN and CDR2 SYDVKM. DNA for the CDR3: TGTGCCAGCAGTCGAAGCCCATCCCAGCCCCAGCATTTT. Translating gives CASSRSPSQPQHF.

The chain employs TRBV27 and TRBJ1-4; D gene uncertain. Germline V lookup: CDR1 MNHEY, CDR2 SMNVEV (reference sequence). V was pared by 3 bases and J by 4 bases, with 6 bases between. This CDR3 region has 13 residues. The CDR3 spells CASSFQINEKLFF. The CDR3, as DNA: TGTGCCAGCAGTTTTCAAATTAATGAAAAACTGTTTTTT.

This chain uses TRBV7-2 with TRBJ2-5; the match to TRBD1 covers 12 bases. The CDR3 runs 15 residues. Germline lookup yields CDR1 SGHTA and CDR2 FQGNSA. V gave up 7 bases and J gave up 6 bases; unmatched junction bases: 9. This CDR3 reads CASTPGGTGGQTQYF. CDR3 DNA: TGTGCCAGCACTCCGGGAGGGACAGGGGGCCAGACCCAGTACTTC.

The CDR3 loop is CASSEGSRSEQYF. Written as DNA, the CDR3 is TGTGCCAGCAGTGAGGGATCACGCAGCGAGCAGTACTTC. The gene calls are TRBV28 and TRBJ2-7; D is perhaps TRBD2 (5 bases). V was pared by 5 bases and J by 6 bases, with 14 bases between. The germline V gene has CDR1 MDHEN and CDR2 SYDVKM. This CDR3 is 13 amino acids long.

This sequence joins TRBV2 and TRBJ1-4; D may be TRBD1 (6 bases). There are 12 residues in the CDR3. V lost 7 bases and J 7 bases, leaving 10 bases between the germline ends. Germline V gene lookup returns CDR1 SNHLY and CDR2 FYNNEI. The CDR3 here is CASTGQPEKLFF. The CDR3 DNA reads as TGTGCCAGCACTGGACAGCCTGAAAAACTGTTTTTT.

V gene TRBV5-6 combines with J gene TRBJ2-5, with 9 positions matching TRBD2. Gene TRBJ2-7 matches the end of the DNA better, so the J call may be wrong. CDR3 length: 16 residues. Per the germline V gene, CDR1 is SGHDT and CDR2 is YYEEEE. The CDR3 region is CASSLGSGGGAYEQYF. The CDR3 nucleotides read TGTGCCAGCAGCTTGGGGTCCGGCGGGGGGGCGTACGAGCAGTACTTC.

J is TRBJ1-2 and V is TRBV7-9, with D perhaps TRBD1 (6 bases). Germline V gives CDR1 SEHNR, CDR2 FQNEAQ (reference sequence). V gave up 5 bases and J gave up 4 bases, with 17 bases separating them. The length of the CDR3 is 15 residues. DNA for the CDR3: TGTGCCAGCAGCCGAGGGAACAGGGAGTTCTATGGCTACACCTTC. Translated, it gives CASSRGNREFYGYTF.

V is TRBV7-2 and J is TRBJ2-3, with 8 bases identical to TRBD2. The germline V gene encodes CDR1 SGHTA and CDR2 FQGNSA. This CDR3 region has 13 residues. Trimming cost V 4 bases and J 10 bases; bases outside gene matches: 7. CDR3 DNA sequence: TGTGCCAGCAGCTATAGCGGGGTCCTTTCGCAGTATTTT. Translated: CASSYSGVLSQYF. Variable domain in full (rest from reference TRBV7-2 and TRBJ2-3): GAGVSQSPSNKVTEKGKDVELRCDPISGHTALYWYRQSLGQGLEFLIYFQGNSAPDKSGLPSDRFSAERTGGSVSTLTIQRTQQEDSAVYLCASSYSGVLSQYFGPGTRLTVL.

The chain couples TRBV28 to TRBJ1-1; no definite D call. The length of the CDR3 is 13 residues. Germline assignment: CDR1 MDHEN and CDR2 SYDVKM. V lost 3 bases and J lost 1, with 6 bases in between. As DNA, the CDR3 is TGTGCCAGCAGTTTCGTATGGAACACTGAAGCTTTCTTT. Its protein is CASSFVWNTEAFF. Full variable domain (outside the CDR3, taken from reference TRBV28 and TRBJ1-1): DVKVTQSSRYLVKRTGEKVFLECVQDMDHENMFWYRQDPGLGLRLIYFSYDVKMKEKGDIPEGYSVSREKKERFSLILESASTNQTSMYLCASSFVWNTEAFFGQGTRLTVV.

The V gene is TRBV19, the J gene TRBJ1-5, with 9 bases fitting TRBD1. Germline V gives CDR1 LNHDA, CDR2 SQIVND (reference sequence). The CDR3 sequence is 16 residues long. V shed 3 bases and J 7 bases; nucleotides not matched to a gene: 10. Written as DNA, the CDR3 is TGTGCCAGTAGTATCCCGGGACAGGGTGGGGGACAGCCCCAGCATTTT. Its translation is CASSIPGQGGGQPQHF.

The V gene is TRBV2, the J gene TRBJ1-2, with a possible D match to TRBD1 (5 bases). CDR1 is SNHLY and CDR2 is FYNNEI in the germline V gene. The V and J ends lost 1 base and 4 bases respectively, with 10 bases between them. This CDR3 comprises 14 residues. CDR3 region: CASSEEDRSYGYTF. DNA for the CDR3: TGTGCCAGCAGTGAAGAAGACAGAAGCTATGGCTACACCTTC.

This chain uses TRBV5-5 with TRBJ2-1; tentatively, D is TRBD2 (6 bases). CDR1 and CDR2 (germline): SGHKS, YYEKEE (reference sequence). The CDR3 extends over 13 amino acids. Trimming stripped 0 bases from V and 7 bases from J, with 8 bases between. CDR3 in DNA: TGTGCCAGCAGCTTGGTTGGGGGGAATGAGCAGTTCTTC. It specifies CASSLVGGNEQFF.

The rearrangement uses TRBV4-3 and TRBJ1-2, with D possibly matching TRBD1 (5 bases). The germline gives CDR1 LGHNA, CDR2 YSLEER. The CDR3 runs to 13 residues. V gave up 5 bases and J gave up 5 bases, with 12 bases separating them. CDR3 DNA: TGCGCCAGCAGCTTTCGACAGTCATATGGCTACACCTTC. Residues: CASSFRQSYGYTF.